This T cell receptor (beta chain) was identified in a study of shared clonotypes between healthy human individuals. Looked up from germline, CDR1 is MGHDK and CDR2 is SYGVNS. Trimming cost V 3 bases and J 0 bases; bases outside gene matches: 3. This CDR3 spans 15 amino acids. Clones were read by immunoSEQ multiplex PCR, and TCRdb kept only the in-frame ones, dropping some. The data contain around 2.3 million clones, almost 96% of them singletons. The sequencing sample was made of naive CD4+ T cells sorted from blood. The sample's subset: CD45RA+ positively selected. This sequence originates from a man aged 18 to 29 in good health. This sequence joins TRBV25-1 and TRBJ2-3; 7 bases are shared with TRBD1. CDR3 in amino acids: CASSEGQLSTDTQYF. The CDR3 DNA sequence: TGTGCCAGCAGTGAGGGACAGCTGAGCACAGATACGCAGTATTTT.